This is a list of T cell receptor beta chains from one sample in a study of shared T cell receptors in the human thymus. Assay used: immunoSEQ multiplex PCR; TCRdb lists only in-frame clones, some missing. The sample holds about 380,000 clones, around 95% seen once. The sequencing sample was made of thymocytes. The receptors here all came from a human donor. Each CDR3 is given with its conserved first and last residue. A D gene is named only where the DNA matches it firmly. Some rows mark clone size as missing; the rest say once, few, many or name a class of expanded clone.

cdr3_nt | cdr3_aa | d_call | j_call | v_call | clone_size
TGTGCCAGCAGCTTCGCGGGACTAGCGGGAGCGGGAGCCGGGGAGCTGTTTTTT | CASSFAGLAGAGAGELFF | TRBD2 | TRBJ2-2 | TRBV5-4 | .
TGTGCCAGCAGCGACGGAGGGCTACTCATCAATGAGCAGTTCTTC | CASSDGGLLINEQFF | . | TRBJ2-1 | TRBV7-6 | .
TGTGCCAGCTTTAGACTAGTTGGGAATGAGCAGTTCTTC | CASFRLVGNEQFF | . | TRBJ2-1 | TRBV6-4 | .
TGTGCCAGCAGTGAGACTGGAGTTCTGAATGAAAAACTGTTTTTT | CASSETGVLNEKLFF | . | TRBJ1-4 | TRBV25-1 | .
TGTGCCAGCAGTTGGACAAACAATGAGCAGTTCTTC | CASSWTNNEQFF | . | TRBJ2-1 | TRBV27 | .
TGTGCCAGCAAGGGGAGTGGAGGTTCCTACGAGCAGTACTTC | CASKGSGGSYEQYF | . | TRBJ2-7 | TRBV25-1 | .
TGTGCCAGCAGTTCCCCCGGACTAGCGGGGGAGGGGTTCGGGGTGTTCTTC | CASSSPGLAGEGFGVFF | TRBD2 | TRBJ2-1 | TRBV27 | .
TGTGCCAGCAGTCTAACCGATGGGGTGGAAGCTTTCTTT | CASSLTDGVEAFF | . | TRBJ1-1 | TRBV6-5 | .
TGTGCCAGCAGTAAATCACGGGACCCGAAGGGCAAAAACATTCAGTACTTC | CASSKSRDPKGKNIQYF | . | TRBJ2-4 | TRBV27 | .
TGTGCCAGCTGTCGGGGGATCTATCAGCCCCAGCATTTT | CASCRGIYQPQHF | . | TRBJ1-5 | TRBV6-5 | .
TGTGCCAGCAGTCCCCGGGACTGGAACTACGAGCAGTACTTC | CASSPRDWNYEQYF | . | TRBJ2-7 | TRBV27 | .
TGTGCCATCGGGACAGACAGGGGCAGCAATCAGCCCCAGCATTTT | CAIGTDRGSNQPQHF | TRBD1 | TRBJ1-5 | TRBV10-3 | .
TGTGCCAGCAGCTTGGAAGGGGTGGGAGAGACCCAGTACTTC | CASSLEGVGETQYF | . | TRBJ2-5 | TRBV5-5 | .
TGTGCCAGCAGTTTATCCTCCCGGGGCTCTGGGGCCAACGTCCTGACTTTC | CASSLSSRGSGANVLTF | . | TRBJ2-6 | TRBV27 | .
TGCAGCTATAGAGGGGCCCGAGGGGCTGGAAACACCATATATTTT | CSYRGARGAGNTIYF | . | TRBJ1-3 | TRBV29-1 | .
TGTCGCTCCGGGAGCGGTCCAACCGGGGAGCTGTTTTTT | CRSGSGPTGELFF | . | TRBJ2-2 | TRBV7-8 | .
TGTGCCAGCAGTGAACGGGACACAGGGGTTGAAAAACTGTTTTTT | CASSERDTGVEKLFF | TRBD1 | TRBJ1-4 | TRBV6-1 | once
TGTGCCAGTAGTTGGGGAAGTAACGGAATAGAGGGCTACACCTTC | CASSWGSNGIEGYTF | . | TRBJ1-2 | TRBV19 | .
TGTGCCACCAGCAGAGATCGAGGACAGGACTTCACCGGGGAGCTGTTTTTT | CATSRDRGQDFTGELFF | TRBD1 | TRBJ2-2 | TRBV15 | .
TGTGCCAGCAGTTCCCTTGACAGGGCAACTAACTATGGCTACACCTTC | CASSSLDRATNYGYTF | TRBD1 | TRBJ1-2 | TRBV28 | .
TGTGCCTGGATCCCCGCAGGGGACTGCGGCGAGCAGTACTTC | CAWIPAGDCGEQYF | . | TRBJ2-7 | TRBV30 | .
TGTGCCAGCAGACAAACGGGCGGGAGTAGGAATGAGCAGTTCTTC | CASRQTGGSRNEQFF | TRBD2 | TRBJ2-1 | TRBV7-9 | .
TGTGCCAGTAGCCATCGGGAGGCGGGAGAGGGCTACAATGAGCAGTTCTTC | CASSHREAGEGYNEQFF | TRBD2 | TRBJ2-1 | TRBV19 | .
TGTGCCAGCAGCCCTTCGCTGGACAGGGTCCTTTACAGCTATGGCTACACCTTC | CASSPSLDRVLYSYGYTF | TRBD1 | TRBJ1-2 | TRBV9 | .
TGTGCCAGCAGTTTAAGTGTTCGCAGGGGCAGGAGGAACACTGAAGCTTTCTTT | CASSLSVRRGRRNTEAFF | . | TRBJ1-1 | TRBV28 | .
TGTGCCAGCAGCTTAGAGGGGGGGCCGGTCGAGCAGTACTTC | CASSLEGGPVEQYF | . | TRBJ2-7 | TRBV7-9 | .
TGTGCCAGCAGCTTAACGCCCCCCCTAGCTTCCGAGGTTGGGGCCAACGTCCTGACTTTC | CASSLTPPLASEVGANVLTF | . | TRBJ2-6 | TRBV7-3 | .
TGTGCCAGCAGCCAAGGGGCGGGGGCGTCCCTTGGCACTGAAGCTTTCTTT | CASSQGAGASLGTEAFF | . | TRBJ1-1 | TRBV14 | .
TGTGCCTCCACTATTTTCCCAGGGGGCATGAATGAGCAGTTCTTC | CASTIFPGGMNEQFF | TRBD1 | TRBJ2-1 | TRBV28 | .
TGTGCCAGCAACCGCGCGGGAGGTAATTCACCCCTCCACTTT | CASNRAGGNSPLHF | . | TRBJ1-6 | TRBV27 | .
TGTGCCAGCGCTCAACACAGCGGGCACGTAGCCAAAAACATTCAGTACTTC | CASAQHSGHVAKNIQYF | . | TRBJ2-4 | TRBV27 | .
TGTGCCAGCCACCCGGGGGGAGCCAAAAACATTCAGTACTTC | CASHPGGAKNIQYF | TRBD2 | TRBJ2-4 | TRBV11-2 | .
TGTGCCAGCAGCTTGGTTTGGGCGGCGAATTCACCCCTCCACTTT | CASSLVWAANSPLHF | . | TRBJ1-6 | TRBV5-6 | .
TGTGCCAGCAGCTTAGGGGCTAGCGGGAGGGCTGGTGAGCAGTTCTTC | CASSLGASGRAGEQFF | TRBD2 | TRBJ2-1 | TRBV7-8 | .
TGTGCCAGCAGTCCTCCGGGACAGGGGTTTTTGTCCTACGAGCAGTACTTC | CASSPPGQGFLSYEQYF | TRBD1 | TRBJ2-7 | TRBV28 | .
TGTGCCAGCAGTACTGGACTGGCGCAGTTCTTC | CASSTGLAQFF | . | TRBJ2-1 | TRBV6-5 | .
TGCGCCAGCAGCCAAGATCCCGGACACCGAGGGAACTATGGCTACACCTTC | CASSQDPGHRGNYGYTF | . | TRBJ1-2 | TRBV4-3 | .
TGTGCCAGCTCACCCCACACCACTAACTATGGCTACACCTTC | CASSPHTTNYGYTF | . | TRBJ1-2 | TRBV18 | .
TGTGCCAGCAGCTTTGCCGGGCGGAGCCTCACAGATACGCAGTATTTT | CASSFAGRSLTDTQYF | . | TRBJ2-3 | TRBV7-9 | .
TGTGCCAGCAGTGAAGGCAAGATGAACACTGAAGCTTTCTTT | CASSEGKMNTEAFF | . | TRBJ1-1 | TRBV6-1 | .
TGTGCCAGCAGCTTACAGGGGCCGAGCACTGAAGCTTTCTTT | CASSLQGPSTEAFF | . | TRBJ1-1 | TRBV7-9 | .
TGCGCCAGCAGCCAACGTACCGAGTCGAGCCGACAGGGATGCACCGGGGAGCTGTTTTTT | CASSQRTESSRQGCTGELFF | TRBD1 | TRBJ2-2 | TRBV4-3 | .
TGCGCCAGCAGCCAAGGTCTAGCGGGAGCCGGAGAGACCCAGTACTTC | CASSQGLAGAGETQYF | TRBD2 | TRBJ2-5 | TRBV4-3 | .
TGTGCCAGCAGCTTAGCCTCACTGGACAGGGCTGGGGCCAACGTCCTGACTTTC | CASSLASLDRAGANVLTF | TRBD1 | TRBJ2-6 | TRBV7-6 | .
TGTGCCAGCAACCCCGGGGGGACAGGGACCACTGAAGCTTTCTTT | CASNPGGTGTTEAFF | TRBD1 | TRBJ1-1 | TRBV25-1 | .
TGTGCCAGCAGTTACTTGGCTAGCGGGGTCTCCAATGAGCAGTTCTTC | CASSYLASGVSNEQFF | TRBD2 | TRBJ2-1 | TRBV6-5 | .
TGTGCCAGCAGTTTCCATAGCACGGGAGGGCCAGGAGAGCAGTACTTC | CASSFHSTGGPGEQYF | TRBD2 | TRBJ2-7 | TRBV27 | .
TGTGCCACCCAGGGGAGAGGGACTAGCCCCAATGAGCAGTTCTTC | CATQGRGTSPNEQFF | TRBD2 | TRBJ2-1 | TRBV27 | .
TGCGCCAGCCCCGGGGGGCTAGCGGAAGAGACCCAGTACTTC | CASPGGLAEETQYF | . | TRBJ2-5 | TRBV10-1 | .
TGTGCCAGCAGCCCGGTGGGACCAACGGACTATGGCTACACCTTC | CASSPVGPTDYGYTF | . | TRBJ1-2 | TRBV6-5 | .
TGCGCCAGCAGCTCCTCTTCCGGGACTAGCGGGCCGAGCTCCTACAATGAGCAGTTCTTC | CASSSSSGTSGPSSYNEQFF | TRBD2 | TRBJ2-1 | TRBV5-1 | .